What follows are 14 T cell receptor beta chains derived from one specimen sequenced in a study of neurological immune-mediated disorders. TCRdb re-called the 5' RACE reads through MiXCR, storing one row per CDR3 protein. The table records 30,000 to 35,000 distinct CDR3 sequences, more than 4% of them present only once. Sequenced sample: CD4+ T cells from blood. The receptors were gathered from a woman aged 40 to 55 in good health.

Many counts were recorded for this clonotype. J is TRBJ1-6 and V is TRBV15, with D possibly matching TRBD1 (6 bases). The CDR3 totals 17 residues. The germline V and J ends were trimmed by 0 bases and 10 bases, with 19 bases remaining between them. Germline values: CDR1 LNHNV, CDR2 YYDKDF (reference sequence). The CDR3 loop is CATSRDPPGGGGSPLHF. The CDR3 bases are TGTGCCACCAGCAGAGATCCCCCAGGAGGGGGAGGATCACCCCTCCACTTT.

In this sample, this clonotype turned up many times. The J gene is TRBJ2-2, the V gene TRBV5-4, with unresolved D. V was shortened by 1 base and J by 1 base, with 2 bases between the two germline ends. Per the germline V gene, CDR1 is SGHNT and CDR2 is YYREEE (reference sequence). The CDR3 totals 13 residues. CDR3: CASSLMNTGELFF. CDR3 coding DNA: TGTGCCAGCAGCTTGATGAACACCGGGGAGCTGTTTTTT.

There are many counts of this clonotype. The rearrangement links TRBV20-1 to TRBJ2-1, with 8 bases aligning to TRBD2. V gave up 3 bases and J gave up 0 bases; unmatched junction bases: 19. The CDR3 length is 20 residues. Germline V gives CDR1 DFQATT, CDR2 SNEGSKA (reference sequence). CDR3 in amino acids: CSAREGRSGGPLFSYNEQFF. The CDR3 DNA reads TGCAGTGCTAGGGAGGGCAGGAGCGGGGGCCCTCTCTTCTCCTACAATGAGCAGTTCTTC.

This clonotype was detected ten times or more. The chain combines TRBV7-2 with TRBJ2-7; tentatively, D is TRBD1 (6 bases). The CDR3 is 11 residues long. Trimming removed 5 bases at V and 8 bases at J, with 10 bases between. Germline V CDR1 and CDR2: SGHTA, FQGNSA. The CDR3 DNA sequence: TGTGCCAGCAGCGCCCGGGACAAGCAGTACTTC. Translation gives CASSARDKQYF.

This clonotype was counted at least ten times. The CDR3 here is CASSYKGYSNQPQHF. DNA for the CDR3: TGTGCCAGCAGTTACAAGGGTTATAGCAATCAGCCCCAGCATTTT. The J gene is TRBJ1-5, the V gene TRBV6-5; D is undetermined. With 2 bases removed from V and 0 bases from J, the gap between germline ends came to 8 bases. Germline lookup yields CDR1 MNHEY and CDR2 SVGAGI. The CDR3 covers 15 residues.

This clonotype was detected many times. The rearrangement joins TRBV5-5 to TRBJ1-1; D gene ambiguous. This CDR3 spans 13 amino acids. V was pared by 6 bases and J by 7 bases, with 16 bases between. Germline CDR1 is SGHKS and CDR2 is YYEKEE (reference sequence). The CDR3 loop reads CASTPTGYGEAFF. CDR3 nucleotides: TGTGCCAGCACCCCTACCGGATATGGTGAAGCTTTCTTT.

This clonotype came up many times. This sequence joins TRBV3-1 and TRBJ2-3; D call uncertain. Germline V gives CDR1 LGHDT, CDR2 YNNKEL (reference sequence). CDR3 length equals 15 residues. Trimming stripped 0 bases from V and 2 bases from J, with 9 bases between. CDR3 sequence: CASSQEPLTTDTQYF. The CDR3 DNA is TGTGCCAGCAGCCAAGAACCCCTGACCACAGATACGCAGTATTTT.

This clonotype was recorded many times. The V gene is TRBV9, the J gene TRBJ2-3; the match to TRBD2 covers 8 bases. Germline V gene lookup returns CDR1 SGDLS and CDR2 YYNGEE. V shed 0 bases, J shed 4 bases, and the junction held 7 bases outside the gene matches. CDR3 length equals 16 residues. The chain's CDR3 is CASSVDPGGTSDTQYF. In nucleotides, the CDR3 is TGTGCCAGCAGCGTAGATCCGGGAGGGACCTCAGATACGCAGTATTTT.

This clonotype was recorded at least ten times. The chain has TRBV7-2 and TRBJ1-6, with no clear D. With 3 bases removed from V and 14 bases from J, the gap between germline ends came to 20 bases. Germline values: CDR1 SGHTA, CDR2 FQGNSA. The CDR3 consists of 15 residues. The CDR3 sequence: CASSLGGGLVRALHF. DNA for the CDR3: TGTGCCAGCAGCTTGGGTGGAGGATTAGTTAGGGCCCTCCACTTT.

This clonotype showed up many times. This rearrangement joins TRBV20-1 to TRBJ2-5, with a possible D match to TRBD2 (6 bases). The V end was cut by 3 bases, the J end by 5 bases, with 13 bases between. This CDR3 is built from 13 residues. CDR1 and CDR2 (germline): DFQATT, SNEGSKA (reference sequence). The CDR3 sequence: CSARGGGPETQYF. The CDR3, as DNA: TGCAGTGCTAGGGGGGGTGGACCGGAGACCCAGTACTTC.

The CDR3 DNA follows: TGCGCCAGCAGCTCCTATACCGAGCAGTACTTC. This sequence encodes CASSSYTEQYF. This rearrangement joins TRBV5-1 to TRBJ2-7; no definite D call. V dropped 3 bases and J dropped 6 bases, with 7 bases sitting between them. Germline V CDR1 and CDR2: SGHRS, YFSETQ. The CDR3 contains 11 residues.

The sample holds many counts of this clonotype. V is TRBV7-9 and J is TRBJ2-2, with 7 positions matching TRBD1. Germline values: CDR1 SEHNR, CDR2 FQNEAQ (reference sequence). V lost 5 bases and J lost 0; bases outside the gene matches: 3. CDR3 size: 15 residues. The CDR3 coding sequence is TGTGCCAGCAGCGCCGGGACAGCGAACACCGGGGAGCTGTTTTTT. It is translated as CASSAGTANTGELFF.

The J gene is TRBJ1-2, the V gene TRBV5-4, with D unclear. CDR1 and CDR2 (germline): SGHNT, YYREEE (reference sequence). The length of the CDR3 is 12 residues. Trimming took 0 bases from V and 8 from J, leaving 8 bases between them. The CDR3 DNA follows: TGTGCCAGCAGCTTGGGTCCCTCCGGCTACACCTTC. Translation gives CASSLGPSGYTF.

This clonotype was counted at least ten times. The V call is TRBV19, the J call TRBJ2-3; D perhaps matches TRBD2 (6 bases). This CDR3 comprises 15 residues. Trimming removed 5 bases from V and 2 bases from J, with 14 bases in between. The germline V gene encodes CDR1 LNHDA and CDR2 SQIVND (reference sequence). CDR3 bases: TGTGCCAGTAGTCCCGGGACTCGGCACACAGATACGCAGTATTTT. It specifies CASSPGTRHTDTQYF.